A selection of T cell receptor beta chains follows, all from one sample in a study of T cell responses to AZD1222 COVID-19 vaccine. Here immunoSEQ multiplex PCR was the method, and the copy in TCRdb shows in-frame clones only, minus some. Of around 150,000 clones in the sample, 80% to 95% are singletons; the top ten hold approximately 3.3%. The starting material was peripheral blood, obtained 28 days after the second AZD1222 dose. These TCRs come from an adult who received the AZD1222 COVID-19 vaccine. The CDR3 runs from the conserved cysteine through the conserved F or W. D genes are given only for firm matches. Expanded clones get a size class; other rows say once, few or many, or leave the size out.

length,size,D,V,J,DNA,CDR3
15,.,TRBD1,TRBV19,TRBJ1-1,TGTGCCAGTAGTACCGGATGGACAGGGAACACTGAAGCTTTCTTT,CASSTGWTGNTEAFF
14,once,.,TRBV5-1,TRBJ2-3,TGCGCCAGCAGCTTGTTGTCGGGTGGAGATACGCAGTATTTT,CASSLLSGGDTQYF
12,.,.,TRBV3-1/TRBV3-2,TRBJ2-2,TGTGCCAGCCGCTCAAGGACCGGGGAGCTGTTTTTT,CASRSRTGELFF
15,.,TRBD2,TRBV9,TRBJ2-1,TGTGCCAGCAGCGTAGCTCCTAGCGGGAGAATTGAGCAGTTCTTC,CASSVAPSGRIEQFF
14,once,.,TRBV7-9,TRBJ1-2,TGTGCCAGCAGCGCAAGGGCAGCTAACTATGGCTACACCTTC,CASSARAANYGYTF
18,once,TRBD2,TRBV11-2,TRBJ2-7,TGTGCCAGCACCTCGGGACTAGCGGGAGAAAGAAGATCCTACGAGCAGTACTTC,CASTSGLAGERRSYEQYF
16,.,TRBD2,TRBV7-2,TRBJ2-5,TGTGCCAGCAGCTTAGTTGGGCAGGGAGGGGATGAGACCCAGTACTTC,CASSLVGQGGDETQYF
15,.,TRBD1,TRBV11-3,TRBJ2-2,TGTGCCAGCAGCAAGGGACAGGGGAACACCGGGGAGCTGTTTTTT,CASSKGQGNTGELFF
12,.,.,TRBV12-3/TRBV12-4,TRBJ1-2,TGTGCCAGCATCGGGACTCGCTATGGCTACACCTTC,CASIGTRYGYTF
17,.,.,TRBV27,TRBJ1-4,TGTGCCAGCAGTTTATTTCCCCAGACGACAACTAATGAAAAACTGTTTTTT,CASSLFPQTTTNEKLFF
12,.,.,TRBV7-3,TRBJ2-1,TGTGCCAGCAGCCCCATCCGGGGTGAGCAGTTCTTC,CASSPIRGEQFF
10,.,.,TRBV6-4,TRBJ2-1,TGTGCCAGCAACTGCAACAGTTGGTTCTTC,CASNCNSWFF
13,.,.,TRBV5-4,TRBJ2-1,TGTGCCAGCAGCTTGTTAGGGCCCAATGAGCAGTTCTTC,CASSLLGPNEQFF
15,.,.,TRBV9,TRBJ1-2,TGTGCCAGCAACTCGGGGGTGGGTACTAACTATGGCTACACCTTC,CASNSGVGTNYGYTF
15,.,.,TRBV28,TRBJ1-2,TGTGCCAGCAACCTCGGGGGGTCAATAAACTATGGCTACACCTTC,CASNLGGSINYGYTF
15,.,.,TRBV6-5,TRBJ2-2,TGTGCCAGCAGTAAATACAGAGCGAACACCGGGGAGCTGTTTTTT,CASSKYRANTGELFF
16,.,.,TRBV24-1,TRBJ2-7,TGTGCCACCAGTGATCGTGGACAGCAAGGGGCCTACGAGCAGTACTTC,CATSDRGQQGAYEQYF
15,.,TRBD1,TRBV4-2,TRBJ2-1,TGTGCCAGCAGCCAAGCCCGGACAGGGGGCTTTGAGCAGTTCTTC,CASSQARTGGFEQFF
15,once,TRBD1,TRBV4-2,TRBJ1-2,TGTGCCAGCAGCCAAGCTTCCAGGGGGCATTATGGCTACACCTTC,CASSQASRGHYGYTF
16,.,.,TRBV9,TRBJ2-7,TGTGCCAGCAGCGTAGCTACAGGTGCAGCTTCCTACGAGCAGTACTTC,CASSVATGAASYEQYF
14,.,.,TRBV5-4,TRBJ1-1,TGTGCCAGCAGCTTGTACAGGGAGAACACTGAAGCTTTCTTT,CASSLYRENTEAFF
15,.,.,TRBV3-1/TRBV3-2,TRBJ1-1,TGTGCCAGCAGCCAAGATCTTGGAGGTGTCACTGAAGCTTTCTTT,CASSQDLGGVTEAFF
13,once,TRBD1,TRBV10-3,TRBJ1-2,TGTGCCATCAGTACAGACAGGGGGTATGGCTACACCTTC,CAISTDRGYGYTF
13,.,TRBD1,TRBV5-1,TRBJ1-1,TGCGCCAGCAGCCTCAGACAGGGCACTGAAGCTTTCTTT,CASSLRQGTEAFF
15,once,TRBD1,TRBV11-3,TRBJ1-1,TGTGCCAGCAGCACGGGACAGGGGACGAACACTGAAGCTTTCTTT,CASSTGQGTNTEAFF
19,.,.,TRBV21-1,TRBJ1-6,TGTGCCAGCTACCTACCGGGACAGGGGGTATTGAGGGATAATTCACCCCTCCACTTT,CASYLPGQGVLRDNSPLHF
15,.,.,TRBV23-1,TRBJ2-7,TGCGCCAGCAGTCACGACCGGGACGAAACCTACGAGCAGTACTTC,CASSHDRDETYEQYF
15,.,TRBD1,TRBV29-1,TRBJ2-7,TGCAGCGTTGAAATGGGGGCCAGGGGGCTTGACGAGCAGTACTTC,CSVEMGARGLDEQYF
18,.,TRBD2,TRBV29-1,TRBJ2-7,TGCAGCGTTGCCCTCAGGGGTCGACAAGCGGGAGGGTCCTACGAGCAGTACTTC,CSVALRGRQAGGSYEQYF
12,.,.,TRBV12-3/TRBV12-4,TRBJ1-1,TGTGCCAGCAGTCTCAGTGTAGGGGAAGCTTTCTTT,CASSLSVGEAFF
14,once,TRBD1,TRBV7-9,TRBJ1-5,TGTGCCAGCAGCTTACAGGGGGGCAATCAGCCCCAGCATTTT,CASSLQGGNQPQHF
18,.,.,TRBV19,TRBJ1-5,TGTGCCAGTAGTATTTGGGGCCGAGGAGCTGATAGCAATCAGCCCCAGCATTTT,CASSIWGRGADSNQPQHF
9,.,.,TRBV27,TRBJ2-5,TGTGCCATCGGAGAGACCCAGTACTTC,CAIGETQYF
16,.,.,TRBV10-1,TRBJ2-1,TGCGCCAGCAGTGAGTCGAAGGCTCCTTCAGCGAATGAGCAGTTCTTC,CASSESKAPSANEQFF
14,.,.,TRBV30,TRBJ1-4,TGTGCCTGGAGTGTATCTTCAACTAATGAAAAACTGTTTTTT,CAWSVSSTNEKLFF
12,.,.,TRBV10-1,TRBJ2-7,TGCGCCAGCAGTGGAGCTGGGGACGAGCAGTACTTC,CASSGAGDEQYF